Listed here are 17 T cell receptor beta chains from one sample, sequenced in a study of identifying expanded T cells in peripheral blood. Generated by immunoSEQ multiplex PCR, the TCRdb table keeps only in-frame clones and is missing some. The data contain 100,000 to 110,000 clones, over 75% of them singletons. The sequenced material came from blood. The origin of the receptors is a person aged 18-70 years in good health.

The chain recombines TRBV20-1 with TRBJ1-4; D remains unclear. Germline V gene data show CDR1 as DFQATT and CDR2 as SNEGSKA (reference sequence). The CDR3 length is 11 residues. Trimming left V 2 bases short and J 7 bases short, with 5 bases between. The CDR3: CSARLFEKLFF. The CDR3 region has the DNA TGCAGTGCTAGATTGTTTGAAAAACTGTTTTTT.

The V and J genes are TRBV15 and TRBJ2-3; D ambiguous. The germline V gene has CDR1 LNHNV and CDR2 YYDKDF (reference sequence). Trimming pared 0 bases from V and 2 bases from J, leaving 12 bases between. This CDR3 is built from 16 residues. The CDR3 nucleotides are TGTGCCACCAGCAGAGAGGTGGATGTCTACACAGATACGCAGTATTTT. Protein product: CATSREVDVYTDTQYF.

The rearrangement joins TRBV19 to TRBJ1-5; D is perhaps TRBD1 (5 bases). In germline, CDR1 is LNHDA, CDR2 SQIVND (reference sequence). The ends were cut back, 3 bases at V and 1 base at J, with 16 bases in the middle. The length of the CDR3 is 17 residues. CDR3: CASSMEGAGRSNQPQHF. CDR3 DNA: TGTGCCAGTAGTATGGAAGGGGCAGGAAGGAGCAATCAGCCCCAGCATTTT.

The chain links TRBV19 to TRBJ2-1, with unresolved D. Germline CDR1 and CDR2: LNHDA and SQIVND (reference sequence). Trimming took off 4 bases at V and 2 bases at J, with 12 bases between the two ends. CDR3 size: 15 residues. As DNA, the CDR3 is TGTGCCAGTAGTAGGAGTTTTTCCACCTACAATGAGCAGTTCTTC. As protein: CASSRSFSTYNEQFF.

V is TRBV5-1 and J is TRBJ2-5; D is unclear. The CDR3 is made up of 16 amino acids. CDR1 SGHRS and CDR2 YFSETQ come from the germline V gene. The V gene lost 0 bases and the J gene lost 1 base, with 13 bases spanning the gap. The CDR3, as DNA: TGCGCCAGCAGCTTGGTCCCAGCCACACTCCAAGAGACCCAGTACTTC. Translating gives CASSLVPATLQETQYF.

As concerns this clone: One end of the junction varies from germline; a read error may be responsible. The CDR3 nucleotides read TGTGCCACCAGCAGAGCTAAGGGACCATACCCACTCTTC. Amino acids: CATSRAKGPYPLF. This chain uses TRBV15 with TRBJ2-1; D is perhaps TRBD1 or TRBD2 (5 bases each). Germline V gene data show CDR1 as LNHNV and CDR2 as YYDKDF (reference sequence). CDR3 size: 13 residues.

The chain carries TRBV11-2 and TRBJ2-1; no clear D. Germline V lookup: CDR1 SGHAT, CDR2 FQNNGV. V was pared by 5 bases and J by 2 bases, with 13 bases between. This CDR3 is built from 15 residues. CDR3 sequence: CASSPTPTAYNEQFF. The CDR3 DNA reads TGTGCCAGCAGCCCCACCCCCACGGCCTACAATGAGCAGTTCTTC.

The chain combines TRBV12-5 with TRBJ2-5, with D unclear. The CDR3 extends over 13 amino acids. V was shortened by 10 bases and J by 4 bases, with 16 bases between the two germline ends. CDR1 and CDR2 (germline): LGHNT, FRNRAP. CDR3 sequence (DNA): TGTGCTACCGGTTTGAGTCCGTCAGAGACCCAGTACTTC. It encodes CATGLSPSETQYF.

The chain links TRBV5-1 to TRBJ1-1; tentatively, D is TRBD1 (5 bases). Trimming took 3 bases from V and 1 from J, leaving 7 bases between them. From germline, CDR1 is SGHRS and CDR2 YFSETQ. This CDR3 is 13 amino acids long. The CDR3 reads CASSSTENTEAFF. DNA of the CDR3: TGCGCCAGCAGCTCGACAGAGAACACTGAAGCTTTCTTT.

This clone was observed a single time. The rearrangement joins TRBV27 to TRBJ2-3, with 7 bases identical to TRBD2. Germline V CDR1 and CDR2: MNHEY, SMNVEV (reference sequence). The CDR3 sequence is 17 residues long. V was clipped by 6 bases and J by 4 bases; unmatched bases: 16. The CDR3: CASRRFHERGSADTQYF. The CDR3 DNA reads TGTGCCAGCAGAAGGTTCCACGAGCGGGGTTCCGCAGATACGCAGTATTTT.

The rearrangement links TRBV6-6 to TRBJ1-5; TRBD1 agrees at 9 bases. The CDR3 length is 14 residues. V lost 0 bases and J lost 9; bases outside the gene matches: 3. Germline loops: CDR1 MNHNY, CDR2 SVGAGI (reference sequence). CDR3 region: CASSYSQGAAPQHF. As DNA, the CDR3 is TGTGCCAGCAGTTACTCACAGGGGGCTGCGCCCCAGCATTTT.

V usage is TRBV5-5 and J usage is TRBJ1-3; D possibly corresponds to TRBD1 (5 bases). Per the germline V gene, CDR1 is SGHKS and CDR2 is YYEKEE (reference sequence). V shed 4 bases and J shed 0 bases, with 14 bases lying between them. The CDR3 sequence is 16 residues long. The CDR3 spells CASSPEGRISGNTIYF. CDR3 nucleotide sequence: TGTGCCAGCAGCCCCGAGGGACGGATCTCTGGAAACACCATATATTTT.

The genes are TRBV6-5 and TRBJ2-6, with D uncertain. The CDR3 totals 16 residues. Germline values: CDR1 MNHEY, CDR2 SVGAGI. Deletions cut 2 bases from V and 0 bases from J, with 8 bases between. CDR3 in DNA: TGTGCCAGCAGTTACCCTACTGGCTCTGGGGCCAACGTCCTGACTTTC. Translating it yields CASSYPTGSGANVLTF.

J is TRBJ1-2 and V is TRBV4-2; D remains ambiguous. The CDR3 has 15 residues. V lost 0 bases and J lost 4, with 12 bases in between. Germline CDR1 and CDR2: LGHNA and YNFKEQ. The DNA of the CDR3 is TGTGCCAGCAGCCAAGATCGCACGGCAGCCTATGGCTACACCTTC. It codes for CASSQDRTAAYGYTF.

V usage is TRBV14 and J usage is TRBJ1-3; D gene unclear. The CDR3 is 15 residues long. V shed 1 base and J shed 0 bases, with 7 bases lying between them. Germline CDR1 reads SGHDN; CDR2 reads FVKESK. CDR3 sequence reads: CASSQVGHSGNTIYF. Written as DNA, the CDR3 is TGTGCCAGCAGCCAAGTGGGTCACTCTGGAAACACCATATATTTT.

The CDR3 loop reads CASSRRTGGDTEAFF. CDR3 nucleotides: TGTGCCAGCTCCCGTCGCACGGGGGGGGACACTGAAGCTTTCTTT. The genes are TRBV18 and TRBJ1-1; weak D call: TRBD1 (5 bases). Germline-derived CDR1 and CDR2 are KGHSH and LQKENI. V gave up 6 bases and J gave up 3 bases, with 17 bases separating them. The CDR3 is 15 residues long.

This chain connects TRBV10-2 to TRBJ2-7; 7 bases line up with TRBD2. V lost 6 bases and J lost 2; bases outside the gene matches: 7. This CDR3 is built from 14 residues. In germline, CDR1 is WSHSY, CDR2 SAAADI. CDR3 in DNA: TGCGCCAGCAGGGACACCGGGACTACCTACGAGCAGTACTTC. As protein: CASRDTGTTYEQYF.